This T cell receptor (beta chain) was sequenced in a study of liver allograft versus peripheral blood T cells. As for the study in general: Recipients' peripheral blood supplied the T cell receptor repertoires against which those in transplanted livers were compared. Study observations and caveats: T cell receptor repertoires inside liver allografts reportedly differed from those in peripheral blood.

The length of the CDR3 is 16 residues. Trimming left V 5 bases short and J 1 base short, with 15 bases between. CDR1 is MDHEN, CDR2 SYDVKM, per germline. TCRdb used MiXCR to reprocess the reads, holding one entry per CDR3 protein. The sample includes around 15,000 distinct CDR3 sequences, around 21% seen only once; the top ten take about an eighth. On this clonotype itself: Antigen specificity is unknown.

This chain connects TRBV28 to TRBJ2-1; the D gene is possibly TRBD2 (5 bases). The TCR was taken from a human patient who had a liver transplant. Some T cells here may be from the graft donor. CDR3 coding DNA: TGTGCCAGCAGTCAGGCGTCTACGGGGTCCTACAATGAGCAGTTCTTC. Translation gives CASSQASTGSYNEQFF.